These 30 T cell receptor beta chains were all obtained from the same sample, sequenced in a study of blood T cell repertoires in COVID-19. The method was immunoSEQ multiplex PCR; TCRdb's version includes in-frame clones alone and lacks a portion of them. The top ten clones hold over 1.2% of a sample with 250,000 or so clones, about 91% of them seen once. The sample comprised peripheral blood. These receptors all stem from a man aged 80 or over with acute or convalescent COVID-19.

The chain combines TRBV4-3 with TRBJ2-3, with TRBD2 matching over 10 bases. The CDR3 runs 17 residues. The ends lost 0 bases at V and 4 bases at J; junction bases unmatched: 7. Per germline, CDR1 LGHNA and CDR2 YSLEER. The CDR3: CASSQDLRSGGADTQYF. The CDR3 nucleotides read TGCGCCAGCAGCCAAGACCTCCGCAGCGGGGGGGCAGATACGCAGTATTTT.

The genes are TRBV11-2 and TRBJ2-5, with 7 nucleotides matching TRBD2. This CDR3 has 14 amino acids. With 5 bases clipped from V and 5 bases from J, the junction kept 8 bases outside the gene matches. CDR1 and CDR2 from the germline V gene are SGHAT and FQNNGV. DNA of the CDR3: TGTGCCAGCAGCCTGCCCGCTAGCGGCGAGACCCAGTACTTC. Its protein product is CASSLPASGETQYF.

The rearrangement joins TRBV6-5 to TRBJ1-6; 7 bases agree with TRBD1. The V segment lost 8 bases and the J segment 7 bases; nucleotides outside the gene matches: 8. CDR1 MNHEY and CDR2 SVGAGI come from the germline V gene. There are 14 residues in the CDR3. The DNA of the CDR3 is TGTGCCAGCCGAGGCGGGACAGCAAATTCACCCCTCCACTTT. Translating gives CASRGGTANSPLHF.

The chain uses TRBV28 and TRBJ2-2; the D is unclear. Trimming removed 6 bases at V and 1 base at J, with 9 bases between. The CDR3 is 14 residues long. CDR1 is MDHEN, CDR2 SYDVKM, per germline. The CDR3 protein is CASRYSGNTGELFF. The CDR3 DNA sequence: TGTGCCAGCAGGTACTCAGGGAACACCGGGGAGCTGTTTTTT.

This CDR3 is CASSSTGTGGYTF. The CDR3 DNA reads TGTGCCAGCAGCTCGACAGGGACCGGTGGCTACACCTTC. The chain employs TRBV7-3 and TRBJ1-2, with TRBD1 identical over 7 bases. Trimming at V came to 4 bases and at J to 7 bases, leaving 6 bases not matched to a gene. The CDR3 covers 13 residues. Germline V lookup: CDR1 SGHTA, CDR2 FQGTGA.

Here the CDR3 reads CASSLAVAGVNSEQFF. For the CDR3, the DNA is TGTGCCAGCAGCTTAGCAGTAGCGGGAGTTAATAGTGAGCAGTTCTTC. The chain has TRBV11-2 and TRBJ2-1; 9 bases are shared with TRBD2. Germline V lookup: CDR1 SGHAT, CDR2 FQNNGV. CDR3 size: 16 residues. V was pared by 1 base and J by 9 bases, with 10 bases of the junction left unmatched.

This clone has more than one count but fewer than ten. The chain is built from TRBV5-4 and TRBJ2-7, with D possibly TRBD1 on 6 matching bases. The CDR3 spans 13 residues. Trimming cost V 4 bases and J 0 bases, with 8 bases left between them. Germline V gene data show CDR1 as SGHNT and CDR2 as YYREEE (reference sequence). CDR3 bases: TGTGCCAGCAGCAACAGGGACTCCTACGAGCAGTACTTC. Translating gives CASSNRDSYEQYF. Together with reference TRBV5-4 and TRBJ2-7, the CDR3 gives the full variable domain: ETGVTQSPTHLIKTRGQQVTLRCSSQSGHNTVSWYQQALGQGPQFIFQYYREEENGRGNFPPRFSGLQFPNYSSELNVNALELDDSALYLCASSNRDSYEQYFGPGTRLTVT.

The rearrangement uses TRBV7-9 and TRBJ1-2, with a tentative D call TRBD1 (5 bases). This CDR3 comprises 19 residues. Between the trimmed V and J ends, which lost 5 bases and 4 bases, there was a span of 29 bases. Germline V gene data show CDR1 as SEHNR and CDR2 as FQNEAQ (reference sequence). CDR3 nucleotides: TGTGCCAGCAGCGCCCTTCGAGAGGCGGGAGGGGCGCACAGCTATGGCTACACCTTC. Amino acids: CASSALREAGGAHSYGYTF.

This chain links TRBV7-3 with TRBJ2-1; TRBD2 matches at 15 bases. CDR3 size: 17 residues. V lost 4 bases and J lost 6; bases outside the gene matches: 7. Germline V gene lookup returns CDR1 SGHTA and CDR2 FQGTGA. In DNA form, the CDR3 reads TGTGCCAGCAGCTCCCCGGGACTAGCGGGGGGAGTCAATGAGCAGTTCTTC. Translated: CASSSPGLAGGVNEQFF.

The J gene is TRBJ1-5, the V gene TRBV9; 12 nucleotides agree with TRBD1. With 2 bases clipped from V and 5 bases from J, the junction kept 2 bases outside the gene matches. The CDR3 has 15 amino acids. The V gene's germline CDR1 is SGDLS and CDR2 YYNGEE. The chain's CDR3 is CASSVGQGADQPQHF. For the CDR3, the DNA is TGTGCCAGCAGCGTGGGACAGGGGGCCGATCAGCCCCAGCATTTT. The whole variable domain, remainder taken from reference TRBV9 and TRBJ1-5, is DSGVTQTPKHLITATGQRVTLRCSPRSGDLSVYWYQQSLDQGLQFLIQYYNGEERAKGNILERFSAQQFPDLHSELNLSSLELGDSALYFCASSVGQGADQPQHFGDGTRLSIL.

Regarding this clone: This sample also contains other DNA sequences that code for the same CDR3. The chain has TRBV18 and TRBJ2-7; TRBD2 matches at 8 bases. This CDR3 region has 15 residues. V was clipped by 2 bases and J by 0 bases; unmatched bases: 3. Germline V gene data show CDR1 as KGHSH and CDR2 as LQKENI. CDR3 residues: CASSPSGGSSYEQYF. The DNA of the CDR3 is TGTGCCAGCTCACCATCGGGGGGGAGCTCCTACGAGCAGTACTTC.

The chain is built from TRBV18 and TRBJ1-1; 9 nucleotides line up with TRBD1. Trimming at V came to 3 bases and at J to 8 bases, leaving 4 bases not matched to a gene. CDR1 and CDR2 from the germline V gene are KGHSH and LQKENI. The CDR3 contains 13 residues. The CDR3 sequence is CASSPDRGGEAFF. The CDR3, as DNA: TGTGCCAGCTCACCGGACAGGGGCGGGGAAGCTTTCTTT.

The V and J genes are TRBV3-1 (or the pseudogene TRBV3-2) and TRBJ2-1; 11 positions match TRBD2. Trimming took 6 bases from V and 7 from J; bases not matched to a gene: 11. The CDR3 contains 16 residues. Germline loops: CDR1 LGHDT, CDR2 YNNKEL (reference sequence). The CDR3 sequence: CASRTTSGAFRNEQFF. The CDR3, as DNA: TGTGCCAGCAGGACGACTAGCGGGGCTTTTCGGAATGAGCAGTTCTTC.

CDR3 residues: CASGGSTDTQYF. In DNA, the CDR3 is TGTGCCAGCGGGGGGTCCACAGATACGCAGTATTTT. The rearrangement links TRBV28 to TRBJ2-3; a weak D match, TRBD2 (6 bases). The CDR3 length is 12 residues. The germline gives CDR1 MDHEN, CDR2 SYDVKM. Trimming left V 8 bases short and J 2 bases short, with 8 bases between. Looking up the rest from reference TRBV28 and TRBJ2-3 gives the full variable domain: DVKVTQSSRYLVKRTGEKVFLECVQDMDHENMFWYRQDPGLGLRLIYFSYDVKMKEKGDIPEGYSVSREKKERFSLILESASTNQTSMYLCASGGSTDTQYFGPGTRLTVL.

This rearrangement joins TRBV7-9 to TRBJ2-7; the match to TRBD1 covers 7 bases. The germline V gene encodes CDR1 SEHNR and CDR2 FQNEAQ (reference sequence). This CDR3 contains 17 residues. V shed 0 bases, J shed 2 bases, and the junction held 10 bases outside the gene matches. The CDR3 region has the DNA TGTGCCAGCAGCTTAGCGGAGACAGGGCAAGCTCCCTACGAGCAGTACTTC. It specifies CASSLAETGQAPYEQYF.

The J gene is TRBJ2-1, the V gene TRBV11-3, with 9 bases matching TRBD2. With 5 bases clipped from V and 0 bases from J, the junction kept 8 bases outside the gene matches. CDR3 size: 17 residues. Germline loops: CDR1 SGHNT, CDR2 YENEEA. The CDR3 DNA is TGTGCCAGCAGCCTGCGGGGCGGGGGGGGCTCCTACAATGAGCAGTTCTTC. It translates to CASSLRGGGGSYNEQFF.

The genes are TRBV5-1 and TRBJ2-2; maybe TRBD1 (6 bases). The CDR3 is made up of 16 amino acids. From germline, CDR1 is SGHRS and CDR2 YFSETQ. The V end was cut by 1 base, the J end by 5 bases, with 15 bases between. This CDR3 reads CASSLTPGTHTGELFF. CDR3 coding DNA: TGCGCCAGCAGCTTGACCCCCGGGACACATACCGGGGAGCTGTTTTTT.

The chain combines TRBV3-1 (or the pseudogene TRBV3-2) with TRBJ1-1; possibly TRBD1 for D (6 bases). Trimming removed 5 bases from V and 7 bases from J, with 14 bases in between. Germline CDR1 and CDR2: LGHDT and YNNKEL (reference sequence). The CDR3 totals 13 residues. This CDR3 reads CASSFLQGSEAFF. The CDR3 nucleotides read TGTGCCAGCAGCTTTCTTCAGGGGAGTGAAGCTTTCTTT.

The V gene is TRBV28, the J gene TRBJ2-7; 11 nucleotides match TRBD2. The germline gives CDR1 MDHEN, CDR2 SYDVKM. V trimming: 6 bases; J trimming: 3 bases; junction bases outside the gene matches: 7. The CDR3 spans 15 residues. CDR3: CASSSGTSGYYEQYF. CDR3 nucleotides: TGTGCCAGCAGCTCCGGGACTAGCGGCTACTACGAGCAGTACTTC.

This sequence joins TRBV5-1 and TRBJ1-3, with D perhaps TRBD1 (6 bases). CDR1 and CDR2 (germline): SGHRS, YFSETQ. CDR3 length equals 18 residues. The V end was cut by 3 bases, the J end by 0 bases, with 19 bases between. Here the CDR3 reads CASSWGGAGALSGNTIYF. The CDR3, as DNA: TGCGCCAGCAGCTGGGGAGGGGCAGGGGCTCTCTCTGGAAACACCATATATTTT.

This clone was picked up one time. The chain employs TRBV29-1 and TRBJ2-7; D gene ambiguous. Germline CDR1 and CDR2: SQVTM and ANQGSEA. The V end lost 4 bases, the J end lost 1 base, and 14 bases lay between the germline ends. CDR3 length: 14 amino acids. CDR3 DNA sequence: TGCAGCGTTGGACTCGACCCAAATTCCTACGAGCAGTACTTC. Translated, it gives CSVGLDPNSYEQYF.

The V and J genes are TRBV18 and TRBJ2-3; possible D gene TRBD2, 7 bases. V lost 0 bases and J 3 bases, leaving 16 bases between the germline ends. Looked up from germline, CDR1 is KGHSH and CDR2 is LQKENI. The CDR3 loop spans 17 amino acids. CDR3 sequence: CASSPPGAGAQTDTQYF. As DNA, the CDR3 is TGTGCCAGCTCACCACCGGGGGCGGGGGCGCAGACAGATACGCAGTATTTT.

The rearrangement links TRBV5-4 to TRBJ2-4, with D perhaps matching TRBD1 (5 bases). Germline CDR1 and CDR2: SGHNT and YYREEE (reference sequence). The CDR3 sequence is 16 residues long. Between the trimmed V and J ends, which lost 3 bases and 4 bases, there was a span of 17 bases. The DNA for the CDR3 is TGTGCCAGCAGCTCCGCAGGGCTGCGGTCGAAAAACATTCAGTACTTC. Its translation is CASSSAGLRSKNIQYF.

The V and J genes are TRBV6-1 and TRBJ1-2, with 9 nucleotides matching TRBD1. CDR1 is MNHNS and CDR2 is SASEGT in the germline V gene. V lost 0 bases and J lost 7; bases outside the gene matches: 9. The CDR3 is 16 amino acids. CDR3 bases: TGTGCCAGCAGTGAAGCTAGGACAGGGGTATATGGTGGCTACACCTTC. Protein sequence: CASSEARTGVYGGYTF.

The gene calls are TRBV19 and TRBJ1-4, with a tentative D call TRBD1 (6 bases). CDR1 and CDR2 (germline): LNHDA, SQIVND (reference sequence). The CDR3 is made up of 19 amino acids. The V and J ends lost 6 bases and 5 bases respectively, with 28 bases between them. The CDR3 sequence: CASSPIRDTQMAINEKLFF. In nucleotides, the CDR3 is TGTGCCAGTAGCCCCATTAGGGACACTCAGATGGCGATAAATGAAAAACTGTTTTTT.

This sequence joins TRBV7-2 and TRBJ2-7; no firm D call. Germline V lookup: CDR1 SGHTA, CDR2 FQGNSA. The CDR3 spans 15 residues. V was cut by 0 bases and J by 0 bases, with 9 bases left in between. The CDR3 loop is CASSLARMSSYEQYF. Written as DNA, the CDR3 is TGTGCCAGCAGCTTAGCTAGAATGAGCTCCTACGAGCAGTACTTC.

This chain connects TRBV18 to TRBJ1-5, with 9 bases identical to TRBD1. Germline V gives CDR1 KGHSH, CDR2 LQKENI. Unmatched junction bases numbered 5, after V lost 5 bases and J lost 0 bases. This CDR3 is built from 16 residues. The CDR3 region is CASSFTGGNSNQPQHF. The CDR3 DNA reads as TGTGCCAGCTCATTCACAGGGGGCAATAGCAATCAGCCCCAGCATTTT.

The CDR3 sequence is CASSTSGVIYNEQFF. The CDR3, as DNA: TGTGCCAGCAGCACAAGCGGGGTTATTTACAATGAGCAGTTCTTC. The V call is TRBV11-2, the J call TRBJ2-1, with 7 bases matching TRBD2. This CDR3 comprises 15 residues. V lost 5 bases, J lost 4 bases, and 8 bases stayed unmatched. The V gene's germline CDR1 is SGHAT and CDR2 FQNNGV.

The gene calls are TRBV2 and TRBJ2-7, with 9 bases matching TRBD2. After removal of 6 bases from V and 6 bases from J, the junction contained 9 bases not matched to a gene. Per the germline V gene, CDR1 is SNHLY and CDR2 is FYNNEI. The CDR3 loop spans 14 amino acids. The CDR3 is CASRRLAVNGEQYF. CDR3 bases: TGTGCCAGCAGGAGACTAGCGGTGAATGGCGAGCAGTACTTC.

The genes are TRBV5-6 and TRBJ2-7, with TRBD2 matching 13 bases. The germline gives CDR1 SGHDT, CDR2 YYEEEE. The CDR3 is 19 residues long. V shed 1 base and J 4 bases; nucleotides not matched to a gene: 14. The CDR3 sequence is CASSLIGLAGVGVSYEQYF. CDR3 bases: TGTGCCAGCAGCTTGATCGGACTAGCGGGAGTCGGGGTTTCGTACGAGCAGTACTTC.